The clone carrying this T cell receptor beta chain came up many times. Its antigen is currently unknown. For TCR, cDNA came from 5'RACE template switching, which added a universal primer site and UMIs. Each CDR3 protein gets one entry after TCRdb re-called the 5' RACE reads with MiXCR. Here the sample spans about 130,000 distinct CDR3 sequences, under 8% being singletons. This specimen comes from a study of T cells after yellow fever vaccination. Study outcomes and limitations: The CD4 compartment and the CD8 compartment contained a small share of clonotypes in common.

Sequenced material: CD4+ T cells sorted from PBMCs, taken 10 days after the yellow fever booster vaccination. The sequence was collected from a man aged 25 to 40 who received the YFV17D yellow fever vaccine.

CDR3 protein: CASSWDRVTGELFF. The CDR3 region has the DNA TGTGCCAGCAGTTGGGACAGGGTCACCGGGGAGCTGTTTTTT. The rearrangement links TRBV12-3 or TRBV12-4 to TRBJ2-2; 9 nucleotides align to TRBD1. This CDR3 has 14 residues. V lost 4 bases and J lost 4; bases outside the gene matches: 1.